These T cell receptor beta chains were read from a single sample in a study of regulatory T cells in long-lasting Graves disease. MiXCR, run by TCRdb on the multiplex PCR reads, gives a single entry per CDR3 protein. This sample carries roughly 490,000 distinct CDR3 sequences, roughly 23% of them seen once, and the ten largest clones take around 14%. Sequenced here: peripheral blood mononuclear cells (PBMCs), sampled when the disease was refractory, from a patient treated with antithyroid drugs. The receptors originated from a female donor with Graves disease. CDR3s include the opening cysteine and the closing phenylalanine or tryptophan. The D gene is left open where the match is weak. For some rows the clone size is stated as once, few or many, or as a class when expanded; others skip it.

j_call	d_call	clone_size	v_call	cdr3_length	cdr3_nt	cdr3_aa
TRBJ2-2	TRBD1	many	TRBV10-3	14	TGTGCCATCACCCCAAGACAGGGCACCGGGGAGCTGTTTTTT	CAITPRQGTGELFF
TRBJ2-7	NA	many	TRBV6-9	14	TGTGCCAGCAGTTCAAATGGTCTGACATACGAGCAGTACTTC	CASSSNGLTYEQYF
TRBJ2-5	NA	once	TRBV7-3	13	TGTGCCAGCAGCTCACATTTACAAGAGACCCAGTACTTC	CASSSHLQETQYF
TRBJ1-1	NA	NA	TRBV4-2	12	TGTGCCAGCAGCCAAGGCATCGGGGGGGCTTTCTTT	CASSQGIGGAFF
TRBJ1-4	NA	NA	TRBV20-1	15	TGCAGTGCTAGACTCTCGGCGACAACTAATGAAAAACTGTTTTTT	CSARLSATTNEKLFF
TRBJ1-2	NA	few	TRBV5-1	14	TGCGCCAGCAGCTTGACAGGATATGACTATGGCTACACCTTC	CASSLTGYDYGYTF
TRBJ1-2	NA	few	TRBV7-9	15	TGTGCCAGCAGATGGACAGCCGAAGGGAGCTATGGCTACACCTTC	CASRWTAEGSYGYTF
TRBJ1-2	NA	few	TRBV7-6	14	TGTGCCAGCAGCTTAGGCGGAAGTTTCTATGGCTACACCTTC	CASSLGGSFYGYTF
TRBJ1-2	NA	many	TRBV15	15	TGTGCCACCAGCACAGCTCCGGGGGCCAACTATGGCTACACCTTC	CATSTAPGANYGYTF
TRBJ2-7	NA	many	TRBV28	14	TGTGCCAGCAGTTTACCAGGAATCTCCTACGAGCAGTACTTC	CASSLPGISYEQYF
TRBJ1-2	NA	NA	TRBV12-3/TRBV12-4	13	TGTGCCGGCAGTCGGCCCCTTAACTATGGCTACACCTTC	CAGSRPLNYGYTF
TRBJ1-1	TRBD1	NA	TRBV9	14	TGTGCCAGCAGCGTAGGATGGGACAGCGCTGAAGCTTTCTTT	CASSVGWDSAEAFF
TRBJ2-7	NA	many	TRBV28	14	TGTGCCAGCAGTCCCGGAGGGGAAACCTACGAGCAGTACTTC	CASSPGGETYEQYF
TRBJ2-6	NA	few	TRBV6-1	15	TGTGCCAGCTCCGGATGGATCTCTGGGGCCAACGTCCTGACTTTC	CASSGWISGANVLTF
TRBJ2-3	NA	NA	TRBV20-1	13	TGCAGTGCTAGCGAGGCTAGCACAGATACGCAGTATTTT	CSASEASTDTQYF
TRBJ1-2	NA	NA	TRBV20-1	14	TGCAGTGCTGGGGAGTGGGGGGAGGTCTATGGCTACACCTTC	CSAGEWGEVYGYTF
TRBJ1-5	NA	many	TRBV7-8	15	TGTGCCAGCAGCAAGGGACACCAGGGATCCGCGCCCCAGCATTTT	CASSKGHQGSAPQHF
TRBJ1-5	NA	few	TRBV27	13	TGTGCCAGCAGTTTATTGGTGGGACAGCCCCAGCATTTT	CASSLLVGQPQHF
TRBJ2-7	NA	many	TRBV28	14	TGTGCCAGCAGTTTGGAGGCGAACTCCTACGAGCAGTACTTC	CASSLEANSYEQYF
TRBJ2-7	TRBD2	many	TRBV7-2	18	TGTGCCAGCAGCCCCAGAGGCCCCCCTAGCGGAGGGACCTACGAGCAGTACTTC	CASSPRGPPSGGTYEQYF
TRBJ1-5	NA	few	TRBV24-1	14	TGTGCCACCAGTGATCCTCGGGGGTTTCAGCCCCAGCATTTT	CATSDPRGFQPQHF
TRBJ1-2	NA	NA	TRBV6-2/TRBV6-3	16	TGTGCCAGCAGTGAGAGCGCTGCGGGGGCTAACTATGGCTACACCTTC	CASSESAAGANYGYTF
TRBJ2-2	NA	NA	TRBV30	14	TGTGCCTGGAGTTCGGACACGAACACCGGGGAGCTGTTTTTT	CAWSSDTNTGELFF
TRBJ1-1	TRBD1	few	TRBV7-2	17	TGTGCCAGCAGCCCAAGGGCCCCGGGACAGGGTGGGACTGAAGCTTTCTTT	CASSPRAPGQGGTEAFF
TRBJ2-7	TRBD1	NA	TRBV5-4	16	TGTGCCAGCAGCTTGGGTCAGGGGGCCAACCCCTACGAGCAGTACTTC	CASSLGQGANPYEQYF
TRBJ1-4	NA	many	TRBV11-2	13	TGTGCCAGCACCAAGTTAACAGGGGAAAAACTGTTTTTT	CASTKLTGEKLFF